These 24 T cell receptor beta chains were all obtained from the same sample, sequenced in a study of blood T cell repertoires in COVID-19 (dated by TCRdb to about 2020). The library was built by means of the immunoSEQ multiplex PCR assay. This is the immuneACCESS table as TCRdb keeps it, with only in-frame sequences that have V and J called. A part of the clones is gone; compared with another copy, unresolved V genes explain less than half, and the rest is unexplained. In this sample the table shows more than 300,000 clones, 90% to 95% of which occur a single time. The top ten constitute less than 4% of the sample. The sample was PBMCs or T cells enriched from blood (not recorded which). Receptors were obtained from a woman aged 30 to 39 who had been exposed to COVID-19.

The chain combines TRBV10-3 with TRBJ1-6, with TRBD1 as a possible D gene (6 bases). The V gene's germline CDR1 is ENHRY and CDR2 SYGVKD. V was clipped by 6 bases and J by 10 bases, with 13 bases between them. This CDR3 is built from 13 residues. CDR3 in amino acids: CAIRQGNSSPLHF. CDR3 nucleotides: TGTGCCATCAGACAGGGAAATTCGTCACCCCTCCACTTT.

The chain couples TRBV6-5 to TRBJ1-2; the match to TRBD1 covers 7 bases. The germline V gene encodes CDR1 MNHEY and CDR2 SVGAGI. V shed 2 bases, J shed 8 bases, and the junction held 5 bases outside the gene matches. This CDR3 has 13 amino acids. The CDR3 DNA reads TGTGCCAGCAGTTACGAGATCAGGGGGGGCTACACCTTC. Translated, it gives CASSYEIRGGYTF.

The rearrangement joins TRBV4-3 to TRBJ1-1; D is ambiguous. Germline CDR1 reads LGHNA; CDR2 reads YSLEER. Trimming shortened V by 1 base and J by 0 bases, and 9 bases separated the two germline ends. CDR3 length: 15 residues. CDR3 in DNA: TGCGCCAGCAGCCAAGCGCGCGTCATGAACACTGAAGCTTTCTTT. Its protein product is CASSQARVMNTEAFF.

This chain links TRBV9 with TRBJ2-7, with 12 positions matching TRBD1. Germline CDR1 and CDR2: SGDLS and YYNGEE. This CDR3 has 15 residues. J gave up 6 bases and V 4 bases, and 8 bases lay outside the gene matches. CDR3 sequence: CASSNRGQGASEQYF. CDR3 nucleotides: TGTGCCAGCAGCAATCGGGGACAGGGGGCGTCCGAGCAGTACTTC.

The CDR3 DNA sequence: TGCGCCAGCAGCCAAACCCCCTGGGGGCAGGGTGATGAGCAGTTCTTC. It specifies CASSQTPWGQGDEQFF. The chain has TRBV4-1 and TRBJ2-1, with a tentative D call TRBD1 (6 bases). V shed 2 bases and J shed 8 bases, with 19 bases lying between them. CDR1 is MGHRA, CDR2 YSYEKL, per germline. The CDR3 is 16 amino acids.

The chain has TRBV7-3 and TRBJ2-7, with D tentatively TRBD1 (6 bases). Germline V gene sequence: CDR1 SGHTA, CDR2 FQGTGA. V was pared by 5 bases and J by 2 bases, with 13 bases between. The CDR3 has 14 residues. The CDR3 DNA sequence: TGTGCCAGCAGCCCACAGACAGGAACCTACGAGCAGTACTTC. Protein product: CASSPQTGTYEQYF. Looking up the rest from reference TRBV7-3 and TRBJ2-7 gives the full variable domain: GAGVSQTPSNKVTEKGKYVELRCDPISGHTALYWYRQSLGQGPEFLIYFQGTGAADDSGLPNDRFFAVRPEGSVSTLKIQRTERGDSAVYLCASSPQTGTYEQYFGPGTRLTVT.

The chain recombines TRBV5-1 with TRBJ2-4; 7 bases are shared with TRBD2. The V segment lost 1 base and the J segment 0 bases; nucleotides outside the gene matches: 4. The CDR3 length is 16 residues. Per the germline V gene, CDR1 is SGHRS and CDR2 is YFSETQ. This CDR3 reads CASSLSLAVAKNIQYF. As DNA, the CDR3 is TGCGCCAGCAGCTTGTCGCTAGCGGTAGCCAAAAACATTCAGTACTTC.

V gene TRBV2 combines with J gene TRBJ1-6; D is uncertain. The V gene lost 5 bases and the J gene lost 9 bases, with 5 bases spanning the gap. The germline V gene has CDR1 SNHLY and CDR2 FYNNEI. The CDR3 totals 11 residues. The CDR3 sequence is CASSIRSPLHF. DNA of the CDR3: TGTGCCAGCAGTATTCGTTCACCCCTCCACTTT.

This chain joins TRBV15 and TRBJ1-1; 7 bases match TRBD1. The germline V gene has CDR1 LNHNV and CDR2 YYDKDF (reference sequence). The V segment lost 3 bases and the J segment 7 bases; nucleotides outside the gene matches: 11. CDR3 size: 15 residues. CDR3 region: CATSSGFVGGVEAFF. The CDR3 nucleotides are TGTGCCACCAGCAGTGGATTTGTAGGGGGCGTTGAAGCTTTCTTT.

The CDR3 loop is CASSVMGGTEAFF. In DNA form, the CDR3 reads TGCGCCAGCAGCGTAATGGGGGGAACTGAAGCTTTCTTT. The V gene is TRBV5-1, the J gene TRBJ1-1, with D maybe TRBD1 (5 bases). This CDR3 is built from 13 residues. Trimming stripped 4 bases from V and 5 bases from J, with 12 bases between. Germline CDR1 SGHRS, CDR2 YFSETQ. The whole variable domain, remainder taken from reference TRBV5-1 and TRBJ1-1, is KAGVTQTPRYLIKTRGQQVTLSCSPISGHRSVSWYQQTPGQGLQFLFEYFSETQRNKGNFPGRFSGRQFSNSRSEMNVSTLELGDSALYLCASSVMGGTEAFFGQGTRLTVV.

This chain joins TRBV6-5 and TRBJ1-2, with D perhaps matching TRBD1 (5 bases). The CDR3 covers 13 residues. The germline V and J ends were trimmed by 6 bases and 2 bases, with 10 bases remaining between them. Germline assignment: CDR1 MNHEY and CDR2 SVGAGI. The CDR3 DNA is TGTGCCAGCAGGCGGGACGGAAACTATGGCTACACCTTC. Amino acids: CASRRDGNYGYTF.

The gene calls are TRBV28 and TRBJ2-3; 8 nucleotides line up with TRBD2. Germline trimming cut 2 bases from V and 1 base from J; bases unmatched to any gene: 11. CDR1 and CDR2 from the germline V gene are MDHEN and SYDVKM. The CDR3 is 18 residues long. CDR3 DNA sequence: TGTGCCAGCAGTTTAAGTCGGGAGGGGCCGGGGGGCACAGATACGCAGTATTTT. As protein: CASSLSREGPGGTDTQYF. Full variable domain (remainder filled in from reference TRBV28 and TRBJ2-3): DVKVTQSSRYLVKRTGEKVFLECVQDMDHENMFWYRQDPGLGLRLIYFSYDVKMKEKGDIPEGYSVSREKKERFSLILESASTNQTSMYLCASSLSREGPGGTDTQYFGPGTRLTVL.

The gene calls are TRBV5-4 and TRBJ1-2; 7 nucleotides line up with TRBD1. The CDR3 totals 13 residues. Germline CDR1 is SGHNT and CDR2 is YYREEE (reference sequence). The trim removed 2 bases at V and 8 bases at J, leaving 6 bases unmatched. The CDR3 bases are TGTGCCAGCAGCTTTCAGGGGGTTTACGGCTACACCTTC. This gives the protein CASSFQGVYGYTF.

The V and J genes are TRBV18 and TRBJ1-5, with TRBD1 matching 12 bases. Germline assignment: CDR1 KGHSH and CDR2 LQKENI. V dropped 5 bases and J dropped 7; count of bases not matched to a gene: 6. The CDR3 has 15 residues. CDR3 sequence: CASSGDRGLGQPQHF. In DNA, the CDR3 is TGTGCCAGCTCAGGGGACAGGGGGCTTGGCCAGCCCCAGCATTTT.

This clone was recorded only once. CDR3 in amino acids: CASSMTGNTYNEQFF. The CDR3 region has the DNA TGTGCCAGCAGCATGACCGGGAATACCTACAATGAGCAGTTCTTC. V usage is TRBV7-6 and J usage is TRBJ2-1; weak D call: TRBD2 (5 bases). CDR1 is SGHVS, CDR2 FNYEAQ, per germline. The CDR3 runs 15 residues. The germline V and J ends were trimmed by 5 bases and 2 bases, with 13 bases remaining between them. The full variable domain, in which reference TRBV7-6 and TRBJ2-1 provide the parts outside the CDR3, is GAGVSQSPRYKVTKRGQDVALRCDPISGHVSLYWYRQALGQGPEFLTYFNYEAQQDKSGLPNDRFSAERPEGSISTLTIQRTEQRDSAMYRCASSMTGNTYNEQFFGPGTRLTVL.

V and J are TRBV10-3 and TRBJ2-7, with D tentatively TRBD1 (6 bases). This CDR3 is 14 amino acids long. Germline CDR1 and CDR2: ENHRY and SYGVKD. V dropped 0 bases and J dropped 2 bases, with 8 bases sitting between them. The CDR3 protein is CAISESTGTYEQYF. In DNA, the CDR3 is TGTGCCATCAGTGAGTCGACAGGTACCTACGAGCAGTACTTC.

This chain connects TRBV7-9 to TRBJ1-1; TRBD1 is a possible D gene (5 bases). CDR1 is SEHNR, CDR2 FQNEAQ, per germline (reference sequence). Trimming stripped 1 base from V and 0 bases from J, with 15 bases between. The CDR3 is 17 residues long. The CDR3 loop reads CASSLDWEGMMNTEAFF. The CDR3 nucleotides are TGTGCCAGCAGCTTAGATTGGGAGGGGATGATGAACACTGAAGCTTTCTTT.

This CDR3 is CASSLGSTPNEQFF. The CDR3 nucleotides read TGTGCCAGCAGCTTAGGGAGTACGCCCAATGAGCAGTTCTTC. The chain uses TRBV7-3 and TRBJ2-1, with D possibly TRBD2 on 5 matching bases. Germline CDR1 and CDR2: SGHTA and FQGTGA. The CDR3 contains 14 residues. V was pared by 2 bases and J by 6 bases, with 11 bases between.

The CDR3 reads CASSYPITSVSSYEQYF. CDR3 bases: TGTGCCAGCAGTTACCCCATCACTAGCGTCTCCTCCTACGAGCAGTACTTC. The chain uses TRBV6-2 or TRBV6-3 and TRBJ2-7; 7 bases are a match to TRBD2. The CDR3 is 17 amino acids. Unmatched junction bases numbered 10, after V lost 2 bases and J lost 0 bases. In germline, CDR1 is MNHEY, CDR2 SVGEGT.

The rearrangement joins TRBV6-4 to TRBJ1-2; possibly TRBD1 for D (5 bases). The CDR3 loop spans 13 amino acids. The germline CDR1 and CDR2 sequences are MRHNA and SNTAGT. Trimming cost V 6 bases and J 4 bases, with 12 bases left between them. CDR3 loop: CASSPGVSYGYTF. The DNA for the CDR3 is TGTGCCAGCAGCCCGGGGGTGAGCTATGGCTACACCTTC.

The chain carries TRBV7-9 and TRBJ1-1; 8 bases agree with TRBD1. J lost 5 bases, V lost 2 bases, and 4 bases had no gene match. Germline V gives CDR1 SEHNR, CDR2 FQNEAQ (reference sequence). The CDR3 spans 14 residues. CDR3 DNA sequence: TGTGCCAGCAGCTTAAAAAACAGGGGGACTGAAGCTTTCTTT. Amino acid sequence: CASSLKNRGTEAFF.

The chain has TRBV19 and TRBJ1-3, with D tentatively TRBD1 (6 bases). This CDR3 has 15 residues. Germline lookup yields CDR1 LNHDA and CDR2 SQIVND (reference sequence). V was cut by 4 bases and J by 4 bases, with 14 bases left in between. The CDR3 DNA reads as TGTGCCAGTAGTAGCCACCAGGGGACCGGAAACACCATATATTTT. Amino acids: CASSSHQGTGNTIYF.

This chain links TRBV18 with TRBJ1-5; TRBD1 is a possible D gene (6 bases). The CDR3 runs 16 residues. Trimming took 5 bases from V and 7 from J, leaving 21 bases between them. Germline CDR1 and CDR2: KGHSH and LQKENI. The CDR3 DNA follows: TGTGCCAGCTCAGCCCGATCCGGGGACATCAGCCAGCCCCAGCATTTT. This sequence encodes CASSARSGDISQPQHF.

This sequence joins TRBV9 and TRBJ2-2, with TRBD1 as a possible D gene (5 bases). This CDR3 is 14 amino acids long. Between the trimmed V and J ends, which lost 3 bases and 2 bases, there was a span of 8 bases. Per the germline V gene, CDR1 is SGDLS and CDR2 is YYNGEE. CDR3: CASSARVNTGELFF. CDR3 coding DNA: TGTGCCAGCAGCGCCAGGGTCAACACCGGGGAGCTGTTTTTT.